This passage covers 10 T cell receptor beta chains from one sample sequenced in a study of blood T cell repertoires in COVID-19. Using immunoSEQ multiplex PCR, the repertoire was profiled, and TCRdb retains in-frame clones only, with some absent. The data show about 110,000 clones, about 80% seen once. Source material: peripheral blood. The receptors derive from a woman in her forties or fifties with acute or convalescent COVID-19.

The V and J genes are TRBV5-1 and TRBJ1-2; TRBD1 might be the D (5 bases). The V end lost 0 bases, the J end lost 2 bases, and 14 bases lay between the germline ends. The V gene's germline CDR1 is SGHRS and CDR2 YFSETQ. The CDR3 is 16 amino acids. This CDR3 is CASSLGTGDLNYGYTF. CDR3 DNA: TGCGCCAGCAGCTTGGGAACGGGGGATTTAAACTATGGCTACACCTTC.

This clone appeared once. This chain connects TRBV5-8 to TRBJ1-1; D not certain. Germline assignment: CDR1 SGHTS and CDR2 YDEGEE. V was shortened by 2 bases and J by 3 bases, with 17 bases between the two germline ends. There are 16 residues in the CDR3. The CDR3 loop is CASSFRTGSLHTEAFF. CDR3 nucleotide sequence: TGTGCCAGCAGCTTCAGAACGGGATCATTACACACTGAAGCTTTCTTT. Variable domain in full (rest from reference TRBV5-8 and TRBJ1-1): EAGVTQSPTHLIKTRGQQATLRCSPISGHTSVYWYQQALGLGLQFLLWYDEGEERNRGNFPPRFSGRQFPNYSSELNVNALELEDSALYLCASSFRTGSLHTEAFFGQGTRLTVV.

The V and J genes are TRBV3-1 (or the pseudogene TRBV3-2) and TRBJ1-2; weak D call: TRBD1 (5 bases). Trimming shortened V by 1 base and J by 2 bases, and 11 bases separated the two germline ends. The CDR3 runs to 15 residues. Germline loops: CDR1 LGHDT, CDR2 YNNKEL (reference sequence). The CDR3 DNA follows: TGTGCCAGCAGCCAAGGCCCCGCAGGGAACTATGGCTACACCTTC. Translation: CASSQGPAGNYGYTF.

The chain recombines TRBV14 with TRBJ2-7; a weak D match, TRBD1 (5 bases). This CDR3 is 12 amino acids long. The V end lost 0 bases, the J end lost 8 bases, and 8 bases lay between the germline ends. Germline lookup yields CDR1 SGHDN and CDR2 FVKESK. CDR3: CASSQERGKQYF. CDR3 coding DNA: TGTGCCAGCAGCCAAGAAAGGGGTAAGCAGTACTTC. The complete variable domain, with remaining parts taken from reference TRBV14 and TRBJ2-7, reads EAGVTQFPSHSVIEKGQTVTLRCDPISGHDNLYWYRRVMGKEIKFLLHFVKESKQDESGMPNNRFLAERTGGTYSTLKVQPAELEDSGVYFCASSQERGKQYFGPGTRLTVT.

This clone has just one count. The rearrangement uses TRBV14 and TRBJ1-6; 8 bases align to TRBD1. Germline loops: CDR1 SGHDN, CDR2 FVKESK. Germline trimming cut 2 bases from V and 11 bases from J; bases unmatched to any gene: 2. The CDR3 totals 13 residues. The CDR3 coding sequence is TGTGCCAGCAGCCAAACAGGGGGAGCACCCCTCCACTTT. This sequence encodes CASSQTGGAPLHF.

J is TRBJ1-5 and V is TRBV12-3 or TRBV12-4; D is unclear. V was trimmed by 5 bases and J by 4 bases, leaving 9 bases between them. There are 13 residues in the CDR3. This chain's CDR3 is CASSGGLNQPQHF. CDR3 nucleotides: TGTGCCAGCAGTGGCGGCTTAAATCAGCCCCAGCATTTT.

This clone was seen more than once but under ten times. This chain connects TRBV28 to TRBJ1-2, with D possibly TRBD1 on 6 matching bases. The CDR3 has 17 amino acids. CDR1 is MDHEN and CDR2 is SYDVKM in the germline V gene. With 2 bases removed from V and 5 bases from J, the gap between germline ends came to 21 bases. The CDR3 coding sequence is TGTGCCAGCAGTTTAGGGGACACCGCGGGCCCTCGTTATGGCTACACCTTC. This codes for CASSLGDTAGPRYGYTF.

The CDR3 nucleotides are TGTGCCAGCAGCTCCACTGGAAACACCATATATTTT. Its protein is CASSSTGNTIYF. The V gene is TRBV9, the J gene TRBJ1-3; D is unclear. The CDR3 is 12 amino acids. V shed 4 bases and J shed 2 bases, with 4 bases lying between them. Germline CDR1 SGDLS, CDR2 YYNGEE.

V and J are TRBV12-3 or TRBV12-4 and TRBJ2-7; D call uncertain. V was cut by 1 base and J by 5 bases, with 9 bases left in between. This CDR3 contains 13 residues. The CDR3 region is CASSLGLFNEQYF. The CDR3 region has the DNA TGTGCCAGCAGTTTAGGGCTTTTTAACGAGCAGTACTTC.

V usage is TRBV6-1 and J usage is TRBJ2-7, with 8 bases lining up with TRBD1. The V and J ends lost 2 bases and 2 bases, in that order; junction bases with no gene match: 5. Germline V CDR1 and CDR2: MNHNS, SASEGT. CDR3 length: 15 amino acids. CDR3 in amino acids: CASSERGRGPYEQYF. The CDR3 nucleotides read TGTGCCAGCAGTGAAAGGGGCAGGGGGCCCTACGAGCAGTACTTC.